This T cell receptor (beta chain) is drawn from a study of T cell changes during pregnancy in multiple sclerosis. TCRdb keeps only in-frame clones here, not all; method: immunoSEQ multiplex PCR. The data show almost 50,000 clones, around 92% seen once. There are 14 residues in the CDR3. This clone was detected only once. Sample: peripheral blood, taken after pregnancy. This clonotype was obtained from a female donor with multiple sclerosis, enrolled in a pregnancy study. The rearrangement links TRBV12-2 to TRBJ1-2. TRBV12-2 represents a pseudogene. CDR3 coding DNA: TGTGCAAGTCGCTCCGCCGGACTCTACCCTGCCTACACCTTC. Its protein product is CASRSAGLYPAYTF.